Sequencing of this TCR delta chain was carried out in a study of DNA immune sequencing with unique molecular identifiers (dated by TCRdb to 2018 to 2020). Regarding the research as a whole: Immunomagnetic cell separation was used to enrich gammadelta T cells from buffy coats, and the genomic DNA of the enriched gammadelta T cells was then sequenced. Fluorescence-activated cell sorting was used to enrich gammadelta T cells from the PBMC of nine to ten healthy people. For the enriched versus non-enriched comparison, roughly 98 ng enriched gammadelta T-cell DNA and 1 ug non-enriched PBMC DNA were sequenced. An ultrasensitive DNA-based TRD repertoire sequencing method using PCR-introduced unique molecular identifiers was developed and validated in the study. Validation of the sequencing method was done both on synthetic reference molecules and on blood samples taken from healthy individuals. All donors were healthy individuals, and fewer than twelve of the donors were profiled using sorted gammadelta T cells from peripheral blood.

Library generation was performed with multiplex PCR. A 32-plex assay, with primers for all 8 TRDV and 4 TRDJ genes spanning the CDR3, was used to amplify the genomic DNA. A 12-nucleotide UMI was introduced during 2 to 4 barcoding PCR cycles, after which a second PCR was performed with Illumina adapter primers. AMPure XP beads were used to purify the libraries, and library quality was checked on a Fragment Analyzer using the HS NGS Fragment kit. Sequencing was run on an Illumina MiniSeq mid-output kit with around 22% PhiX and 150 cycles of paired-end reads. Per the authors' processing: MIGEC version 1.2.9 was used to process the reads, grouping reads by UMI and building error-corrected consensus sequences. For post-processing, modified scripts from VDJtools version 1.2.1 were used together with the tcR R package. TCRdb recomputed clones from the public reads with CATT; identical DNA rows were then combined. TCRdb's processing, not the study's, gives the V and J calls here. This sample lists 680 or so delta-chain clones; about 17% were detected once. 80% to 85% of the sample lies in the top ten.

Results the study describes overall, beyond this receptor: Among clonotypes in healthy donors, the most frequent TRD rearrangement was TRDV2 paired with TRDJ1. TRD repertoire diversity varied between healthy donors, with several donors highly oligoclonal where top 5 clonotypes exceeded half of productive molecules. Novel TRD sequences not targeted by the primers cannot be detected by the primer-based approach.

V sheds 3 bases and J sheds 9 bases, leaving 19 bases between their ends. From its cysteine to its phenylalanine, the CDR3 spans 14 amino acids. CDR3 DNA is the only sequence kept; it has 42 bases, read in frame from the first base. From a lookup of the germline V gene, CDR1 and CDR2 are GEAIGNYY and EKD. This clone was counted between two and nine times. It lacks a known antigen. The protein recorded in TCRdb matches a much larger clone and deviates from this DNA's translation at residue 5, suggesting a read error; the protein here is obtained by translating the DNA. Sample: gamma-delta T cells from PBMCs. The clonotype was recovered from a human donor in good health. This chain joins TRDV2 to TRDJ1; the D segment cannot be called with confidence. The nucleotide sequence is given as TGTGCCTGTGACTCTGTAGAGGTCAGGCGGGAACTCATCTTT. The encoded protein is CACDSVEVRRELIF.